This record concerns one T cell receptor (beta chain) sequence. This entry is derived from a study of blood T cell repertoires in COVID-19. Across the study: PBMCs, B-cell-depleted T cells, or T cells provided the cDNA or gDNA that made up the material.

CDR1 and CDR2 from the germline V gene are MNHEY and SVGEGT. V shed 0 bases and J shed 0 bases, with 11 bases lying between them. The CDR3 loop spans 17 amino acids. Profiled with immunoSEQ multiplex PCR; TCRdb holds only in-frame clones, not every one. The sample gives some 250,000 clones, roughly 86% of which show up once; about 0.64% is in the top ten. The TCR was taken from a human donor in a cohort sampled during active COVID-19. Source material: peripheral blood. This chain connects TRBV6-2 or TRBV6-3 to TRBJ1-4; D is unresolved. The CDR3 nucleotides read TGTGCCAGCAGTTACTCGAGAAACCAAGCAACTAATGAAAAACTGTTTTTT. The encoded protein is CASSYSRNQATNEKLFF.